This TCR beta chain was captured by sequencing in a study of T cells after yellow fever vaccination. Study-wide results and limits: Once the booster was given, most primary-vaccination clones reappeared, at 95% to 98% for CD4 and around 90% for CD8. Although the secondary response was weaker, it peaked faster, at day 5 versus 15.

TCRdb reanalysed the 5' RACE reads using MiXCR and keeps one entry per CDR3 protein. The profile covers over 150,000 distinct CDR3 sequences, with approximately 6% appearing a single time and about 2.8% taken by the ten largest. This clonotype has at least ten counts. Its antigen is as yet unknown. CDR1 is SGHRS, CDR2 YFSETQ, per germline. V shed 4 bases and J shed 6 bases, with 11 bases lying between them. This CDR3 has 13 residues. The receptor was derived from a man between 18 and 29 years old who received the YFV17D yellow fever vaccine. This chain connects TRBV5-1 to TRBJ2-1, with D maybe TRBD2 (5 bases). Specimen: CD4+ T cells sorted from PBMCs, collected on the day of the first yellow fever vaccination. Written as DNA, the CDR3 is TGCGCCAGCAGCCAAGGAGGCAGCAATGAGCAGTTCTTC. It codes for CASSQGGSNEQFF.